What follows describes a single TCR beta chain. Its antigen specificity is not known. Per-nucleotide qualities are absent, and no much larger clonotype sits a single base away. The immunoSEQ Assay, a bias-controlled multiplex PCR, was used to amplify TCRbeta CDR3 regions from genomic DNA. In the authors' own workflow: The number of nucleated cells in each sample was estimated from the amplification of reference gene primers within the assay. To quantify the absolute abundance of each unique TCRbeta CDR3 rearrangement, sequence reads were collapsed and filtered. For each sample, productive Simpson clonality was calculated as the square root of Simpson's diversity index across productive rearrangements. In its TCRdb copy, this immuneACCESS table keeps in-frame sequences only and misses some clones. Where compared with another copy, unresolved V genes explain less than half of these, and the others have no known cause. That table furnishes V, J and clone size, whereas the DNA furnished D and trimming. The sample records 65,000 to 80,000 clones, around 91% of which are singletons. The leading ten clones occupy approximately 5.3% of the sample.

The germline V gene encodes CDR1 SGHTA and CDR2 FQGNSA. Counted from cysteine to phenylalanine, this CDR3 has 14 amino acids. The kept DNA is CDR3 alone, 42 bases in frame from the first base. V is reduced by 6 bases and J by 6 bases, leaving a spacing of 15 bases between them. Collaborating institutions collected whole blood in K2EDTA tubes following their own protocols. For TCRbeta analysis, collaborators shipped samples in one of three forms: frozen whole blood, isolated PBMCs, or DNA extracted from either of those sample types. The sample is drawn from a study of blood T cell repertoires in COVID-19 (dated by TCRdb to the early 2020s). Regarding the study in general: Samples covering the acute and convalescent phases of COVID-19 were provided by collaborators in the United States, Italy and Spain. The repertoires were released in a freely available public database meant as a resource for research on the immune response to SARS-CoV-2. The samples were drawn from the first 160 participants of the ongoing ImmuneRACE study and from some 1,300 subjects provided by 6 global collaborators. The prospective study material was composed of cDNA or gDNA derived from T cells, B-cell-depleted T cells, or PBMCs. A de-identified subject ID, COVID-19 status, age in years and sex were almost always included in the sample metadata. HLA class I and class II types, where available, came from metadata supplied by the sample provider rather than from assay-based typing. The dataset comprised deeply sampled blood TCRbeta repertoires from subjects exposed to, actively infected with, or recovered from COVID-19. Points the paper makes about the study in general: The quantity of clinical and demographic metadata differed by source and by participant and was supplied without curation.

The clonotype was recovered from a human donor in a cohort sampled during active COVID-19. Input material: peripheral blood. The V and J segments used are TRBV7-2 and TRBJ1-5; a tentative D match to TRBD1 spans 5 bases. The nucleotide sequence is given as TGTGCCAGCAGTCAATGGGAGGGACTTCAGCCCCAGCATTTT. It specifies CASSQWEGLQPQHF.